Listed below are T cell receptor beta chains from one sample, sequenced in a study of blood T cell repertoires in COVID-19. Profiled with immunoSEQ multiplex PCR; TCRdb holds only in-frame clones, not every one. The table includes some 200,000 clones, around 85% detected once. The sequenced sample was peripheral blood. All receptors come from a woman in her sixties or seventies with COVID-19, enrolled during active disease. Each CDR3 is given with its conserved first and last residue. Clone sizes are given selectively: once, few, many, or a class where the clone is expanded.

j_gene: TRBJ2-1
abundance: NA
v_gene: TRBV9
CDR3aa: CASSGRPLAGRFHEQFF

j_gene: TRBJ2-1
abundance: few
v_gene: TRBV5-1
CDR3aa: CASSLGLAVQTGEQFF

j_gene: TRBJ1-1
abundance: NA
v_gene: TRBV6-1
CDR3aa: CASSEIEQNTEAFF

j_gene: TRBJ2-2
abundance: NA
v_gene: TRBV7-2
CDR3aa: CASSLARGNTGELFF

j_gene: TRBJ2-1
abundance: NA
v_gene: TRBV30
CDR3aa: CAWTLPVSSYNEQFF

j_gene: TRBJ2-2
abundance: NA
v_gene: TRBV29-1
CDR3aa: CSVEGPGTGELFF

j_gene: TRBJ2-3
abundance: NA
v_gene: TRBV5-5
CDR3aa: CASSLDRGTDTQYF

j_gene: TRBJ2-2
abundance: NA
v_gene: TRBV19
CDR3aa: CASSGQVGTGELFF

j_gene: TRBJ2-1
abundance: once
v_gene: TRBV5-4
CDR3aa: CASSLEGGRVF

j_gene: TRBJ1-1
abundance: once
v_gene: TRBV30
CDR3aa: CAWRLERHTEAFF

j_gene: TRBJ1-6
abundance: NA
v_gene: TRBV9
CDR3aa: CASSVDDNQLYSPLHF

j_gene: TRBJ2-1
abundance: NA
v_gene: TRBV4-3
CDR3aa: CASSQVAGGNEQFF

j_gene: TRBJ1-2
abundance: NA
v_gene: TRBV5-1
CDR3aa: CASSFNRDSNYGYTF

j_gene: TRBJ1-5
abundance: NA
v_gene: TRBV3-1/TRBV3-2
CDR3aa: CASSQDKAGVGQPQHF

j_gene: TRBJ1-2
abundance: few
v_gene: TRBV29-1
CDR3aa: CSVEVRGQGRNYGYTF

j_gene: TRBJ1-5
abundance: once
v_gene: TRBV2
CDR3aa: CASRPGGNQPQHF

j_gene: TRBJ2-7
abundance: NA
v_gene: TRBV6-2/TRBV6-3
CDR3aa: CASSYALAGAYEQYF

j_gene: TRBJ2-6
abundance: few
v_gene: TRBV19
CDR3aa: CASSMGQGAGANVLTF

j_gene: TRBJ1-1
abundance: once
v_gene: TRBV6-6
CDR3aa: CASTQGGFSTEAFF

j_gene: TRBJ2-2
abundance: NA
v_gene: TRBV9
CDR3aa: CASSVLGPGELFF

j_gene: TRBJ1-1
abundance: NA
v_gene: TRBV7-3
CDR3aa: CASSLGPVNTEAFF

j_gene: TRBJ1-4
abundance: NA
v_gene: TRBV3-1/TRBV3-2
CDR3aa: CASSQDWGNGEKLFF

j_gene: TRBJ1-5
abundance: NA
v_gene: TRBV11-1
CDR3aa: CASSSGQPNQPQHF

j_gene: TRBJ1-1
abundance: few
v_gene: TRBV7-2
CDR3aa: CASSSVPESEAFF

j_gene: TRBJ1-6
abundance: NA
v_gene: TRBV7-3
CDR3aa: CASSLFAPGEGNSPLHF

j_gene: TRBJ1-1
abundance: NA
v_gene: TRBV9
CDR3aa: CASSPGQGALNTEAFF

j_gene: TRBJ2-6
abundance: NA
v_gene: TRBV7-3
CDR3aa: CASSTSGGSGANVLTF

j_gene: TRBJ2-3
abundance: NA
v_gene: TRBV13
CDR3aa: CASSLGGLAVADTQYF